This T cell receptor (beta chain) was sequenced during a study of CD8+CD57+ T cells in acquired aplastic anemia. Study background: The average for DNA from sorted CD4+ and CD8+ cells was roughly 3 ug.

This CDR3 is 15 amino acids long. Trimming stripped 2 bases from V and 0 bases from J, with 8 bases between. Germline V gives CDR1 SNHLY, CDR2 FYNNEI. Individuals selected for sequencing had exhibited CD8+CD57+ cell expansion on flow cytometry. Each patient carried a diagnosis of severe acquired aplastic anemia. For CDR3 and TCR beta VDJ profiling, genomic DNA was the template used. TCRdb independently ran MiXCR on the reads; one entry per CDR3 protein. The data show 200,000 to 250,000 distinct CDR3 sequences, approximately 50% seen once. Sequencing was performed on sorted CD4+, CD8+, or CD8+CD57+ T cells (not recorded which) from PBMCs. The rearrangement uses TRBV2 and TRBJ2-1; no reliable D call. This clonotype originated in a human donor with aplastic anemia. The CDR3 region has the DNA TGTGCCAGCAGTGAAAGTCTAGTCTCCTACAATGAGCAGTTCTTC. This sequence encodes CASSESLVSYNEQFF.